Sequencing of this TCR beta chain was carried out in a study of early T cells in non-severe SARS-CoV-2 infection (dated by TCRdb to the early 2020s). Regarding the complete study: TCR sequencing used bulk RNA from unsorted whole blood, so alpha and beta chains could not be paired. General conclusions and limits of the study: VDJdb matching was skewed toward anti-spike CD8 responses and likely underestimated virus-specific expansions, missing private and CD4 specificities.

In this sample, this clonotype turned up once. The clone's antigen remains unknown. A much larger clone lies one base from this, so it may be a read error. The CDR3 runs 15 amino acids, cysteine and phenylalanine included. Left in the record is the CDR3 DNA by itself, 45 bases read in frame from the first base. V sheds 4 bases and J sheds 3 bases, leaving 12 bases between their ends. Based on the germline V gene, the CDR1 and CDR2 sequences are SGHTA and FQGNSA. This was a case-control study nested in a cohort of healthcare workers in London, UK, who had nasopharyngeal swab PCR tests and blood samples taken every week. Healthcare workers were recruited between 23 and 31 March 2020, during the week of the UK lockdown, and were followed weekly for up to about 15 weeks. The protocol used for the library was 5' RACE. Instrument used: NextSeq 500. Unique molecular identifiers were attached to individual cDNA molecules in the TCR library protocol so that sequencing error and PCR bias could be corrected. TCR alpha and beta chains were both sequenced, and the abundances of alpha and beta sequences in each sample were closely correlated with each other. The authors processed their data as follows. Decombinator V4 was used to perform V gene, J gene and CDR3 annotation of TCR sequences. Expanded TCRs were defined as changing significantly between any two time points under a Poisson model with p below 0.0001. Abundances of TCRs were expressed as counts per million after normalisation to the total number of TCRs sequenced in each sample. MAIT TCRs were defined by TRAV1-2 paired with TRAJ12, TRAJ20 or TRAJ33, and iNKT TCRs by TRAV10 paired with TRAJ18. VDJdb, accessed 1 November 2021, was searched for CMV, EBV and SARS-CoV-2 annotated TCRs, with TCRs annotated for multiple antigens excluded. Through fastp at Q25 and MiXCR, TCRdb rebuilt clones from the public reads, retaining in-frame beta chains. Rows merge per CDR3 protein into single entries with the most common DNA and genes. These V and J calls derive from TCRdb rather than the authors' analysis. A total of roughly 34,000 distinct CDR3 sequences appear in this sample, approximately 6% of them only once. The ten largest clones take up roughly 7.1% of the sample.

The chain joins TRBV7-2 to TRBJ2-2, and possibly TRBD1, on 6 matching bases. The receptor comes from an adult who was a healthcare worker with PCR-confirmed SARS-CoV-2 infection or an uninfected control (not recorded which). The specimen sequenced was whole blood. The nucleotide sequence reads TGTGCCAGCAGCTCGGACAGACGGTACACCGGGGAGCTGTTTTTT. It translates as CASSSDRRYTGELFF.